Listed here are 28 T cell receptor beta chains from one sample, sequenced in a study of identical twins. A single record per CDR3 protein comes from TCRdb applying MiXCR to the 5' RACE reads. The table lists 350,000 or so distinct CDR3 sequences, about 9% of them singletons, with 7.5% to 9.5% in the top ten. The sample was naive T cells sorted from blood. The source is a woman between 45 and 65 years old in good health.

This chain uses TRBV20-1 with TRBJ2-5, with D perhaps matching TRBD1 or TRBD2 (6 bases each). The CDR3 consists of 13 residues. The V end was cut by 6 bases, the J end by 0 bases, with 11 bases between. CDR1 is DFQATT, CDR2 SNEGSKA, per germline (reference sequence). The CDR3 coding sequence is TGCAGTGCAGAGGGGGGTTACCAAGAGACCCAGTACTTC. Protein sequence: CSAEGGYQETQYF.

The chain is built from TRBV2 and TRBJ2-1, with 10 nucleotides matching TRBD1. Germline V gene lookup returns CDR1 SNHLY and CDR2 FYNNEI. This CDR3 has 15 residues. The V and J ends lost 3 bases and 2 bases, in that order; junction bases with no gene match: 1. CDR3 coding DNA: TGTGCCAGCAGTGAGGACAGGGGGGCCTACAATGAGCAGTTCTTC. It is translated as CASSEDRGAYNEQFF.

This rearrangement joins TRBV20-1 to TRBJ2-3, with D possibly TRBD2 on 7 matching bases. This CDR3 region has 19 residues. V was trimmed by 4 bases and J by 0 bases, leaving 26 bases between them. Germline CDR1 reads DFQATT; CDR2 reads SNEGSKA (reference sequence). CDR3 in DNA: TGCAGTGCTAAACTGAGAAGGGGGGGAGGCGTCTCTAGCACAGATACGCAGTATTTT. Amino acid sequence: CSAKLRRGGGVSSTDTQYF.

The sample holds many counts of this clonotype. J is TRBJ2-5 and V is TRBV11-2; D is undetermined. Trimming cost V 5 bases and J 5 bases, with 6 bases left between them. The CDR3 spans 11 residues. Germline CDR1 and CDR2: SGHAT and FQNNGV. CDR3 DNA sequence: TGTGCCAGCAGCCCCCATGAGACCCAGTACTTC. This encodes CASSPHETQYF.

The V gene is TRBV7-2, the J gene TRBJ2-5; no clear D gene. This CDR3 is built from 16 residues. Per the germline V gene, CDR1 is SGHTA and CDR2 is FQGNSA. Trimming shortened V by 7 bases and J by 2 bases, and 20 bases separated the two germline ends. The CDR3 bases are TGTGCCAGCATCGAACCCCTTCCGAACTTACAAGAGACCCAGTACTTC. Amino acid sequence: CASIEPLPNLQETQYF.

This clonotype was observed a handful of times. The genes are TRBV12-3 or TRBV12-4 and TRBJ2-1; TRBD1 might be the D (5 bases). The CDR3 runs to 17 residues. Trimming took 5 bases from V and 5 from J, leaving 22 bases between them. CDR3 region: CASSSRQGLGSDNEQFF. CDR3 in DNA: TGTGCCAGCAGTAGCCGCCAGGGTTTAGGGTCCGACAATGAGCAGTTCTTC.

The genes are TRBV5-1 and TRBJ2-1, with TRBD2 matching 9 bases. The CDR3 loop spans 17 amino acids. CDR1 and CDR2 (germline): SGHRS, YFSETQ. V lost 1 base and J lost 2; bases outside the gene matches: 7. The CDR3 DNA is TGCGCCAGCAGCTTGAGTCCCGCTAGCGGGGCCTACAATGAGCAGTTCTTC. This encodes CASSLSPASGAYNEQFF.

This clonotype was found a few times. V gene TRBV12-3 or TRBV12-4 combines with J gene TRBJ1-2, with D unresolved. Trimming pared 9 bases from V and 3 bases from J, leaving 8 bases between. This CDR3 spans 11 amino acids. CDR3 DNA sequence: TGTGCCAGTAAAAGCGACTATGGCTACACCTTC. Protein: CASKSDYGYTF.

This clonotype came up a few times. V usage is TRBV12-5 and J usage is TRBJ2-1, with D unresolved. V dropped 6 bases and J dropped 13 bases, with 13 bases sitting between them. CDR1 and CDR2 from the germline V gene are LGHNT and FRNRAP. The CDR3 is 11 amino acids. The CDR3 DNA follows: TGTGCTAGTGGCCCCATGTCTCCACAGTTCTTC. Protein: CASGPMSPQFF. Full variable domain (remainder filled in from reference TRBV12-5 and TRBJ2-1): DARVTQTPRHKVTEMGQEVTMRCQPILGHNTVFWYRQTMMQGLELLAYFRNRAPLDDSGMPKDRFSAEMPDATLATLKIQPSEPRDSAVYFCASGPMSPQFFGPGTRLTVL.

The chain recombines TRBV20-1 with TRBJ2-5, with a possible D match to TRBD2 (5 bases). Germline V gene lookup returns CDR1 DFQATT and CDR2 SNEGSKA (reference sequence). V dropped 7 bases and J dropped 2 bases, with 17 bases sitting between them. The CDR3 has 14 residues. CDR3 in amino acids: CSDATLEEQETQYF. CDR3 in DNA: TGCAGTGACGCAACGTTGGAGGAGCAAGAGACCCAGTACTTC.

This clonotype was picked up many times. In DNA form, the CDR3 reads TGTGCCAGCAGTTTTAGGGGCTCCTATAATTCACCCCTCCACTTT. Its protein is CASSFRGSYNSPLHF. The chain links TRBV12-3 or TRBV12-4 to TRBJ1-6, with D possibly matching TRBD1 (5 bases). The CDR3 loop spans 15 amino acids. The ends were cut back, 3 bases at V and 0 bases at J, with 6 bases in the middle.

The chain combines TRBV30 with TRBJ2-1; D remains ambiguous. The V gene lost 1 base and the J gene lost 10 bases, with 8 bases spanning the gap. The length of the CDR3 is 11 residues. From germline, CDR1 is GTSNPN and CDR2 SVGIG (reference sequence). The CDR3 loop is CAWSALLEQFF. CDR3 DNA: TGTGCCTGGAGTGCCTTGTTGGAGCAGTTCTTC.

This clonotype was seen repeatedly, ten times or more. The V gene is TRBV15, the J gene TRBJ2-3, with D uncertain. Germline V lookup: CDR1 LNHNV, CDR2 YYDKDF (reference sequence). The CDR3 contains 14 residues. The V and J ends lost 0 bases and 4 bases respectively, with 8 bases between them. The CDR3 region has the DNA TGTGCCACCAGCAGAGATACTGCGTCAGATACGCAGTATTTT. It encodes CATSRDTASDTQYF.

The V gene is TRBV5-1, the J gene TRBJ1-4, with 8 bases identical to TRBD1. The CDR3 loop spans 16 amino acids. Germline V gene lookup returns CDR1 SGHRS and CDR2 YFSETQ. J was trimmed by 7 bases and V by 4 bases; bases with no gene match: 12. The CDR3 here is CASSPKTGGDGEKLFF. The CDR3 DNA reads TGCGCCAGCAGCCCTAAAACAGGGGGTGATGGTGAAAAACTGTTTTTT.

V and J are TRBV4-1 and TRBJ2-1; the match to TRBD2 covers 9 bases. This CDR3 contains 16 residues. Trimming took 0 bases from V and 3 from J; bases not matched to a gene: 3. Germline V gene data show CDR1 as MGHRA and CDR2 as YSYEKL. CDR3 bases: TGCGCCAGCAGCCAAGATAGTAGCGGGGGCTACAATGAGCAGTTCTTC. The encoded protein is CASSQDSSGGYNEQFF.

This clonotype was found many times. This chain links TRBV15 with TRBJ2-7; a possible D gene is TRBD1 (6 bases). The germline gives CDR1 LNHNV, CDR2 YYDKDF (reference sequence). The ends were cut back, 3 bases at V and 3 bases at J, with 15 bases in the middle. The length of the CDR3 is 15 residues. The CDR3 nucleotides read TGTGCCACCAGCAGTCGACAGGCCATAATCTACGAGCAGTACTTC. This codes for CATSSRQAIIYEQYF.

This clonotype was observed at least ten times. V is TRBV10-3 and J is TRBJ1-5; perhaps TRBD1 as D (5 bases). Trimming cost V 10 bases and J 3 bases, with 19 bases left between them. This CDR3 contains 15 residues. The germline gives CDR1 ENHRY, CDR2 SYGVKD. CDR3 in DNA: TGTGCCACATGGCAGGGCCAAGAAAACAATCAGCCCCAGCATTTT. Protein product: CATWQGQENNQPQHF.

The chain uses TRBV20-1 and TRBJ2-1; a weak D match, TRBD2 (6 bases). Trimming cost V 3 bases and J 4 bases, with 16 bases left between them. CDR3 length equals 15 residues. Germline-derived CDR1 and CDR2 are DFQATT and SNEGSKA (reference sequence). CDR3 in amino acids: CSASGSGLLYNEQFF. CDR3 DNA sequence: TGCAGTGCTAGCGGTAGCGGACTTCTATACAATGAGCAGTTCTTC.

This clonotype occurred a few times. The rearrangement uses TRBV3-1 and TRBJ2-1, with 7 bases lining up with TRBD2. J was trimmed by 10 bases and V by 4 bases; bases with no gene match: 10. The CDR3 contains 14 residues. The germline CDR1 and CDR2 sequences are LGHDT and YNNKEL (reference sequence). The CDR3: CASSPPGGRWEQFF. The CDR3 region has the DNA TGTGCCAGCAGCCCTCCGGGCGGGAGATGGGAGCAGTTCTTC.

V and J are TRBV25-1 and TRBJ2-1, with D possibly being TRBD1 (5 bases). The CDR3 loop spans 15 amino acids. V gave up 0 bases and J gave up 2 bases, with 8 bases separating them. Germline V CDR1 and CDR2: MGHDK, SYGVNS. CDR3 sequence (DNA): TGTGCCAGCAGTGAATATGCCAGGGCCTACAATGAGCAGTTCTTC. Translating it yields CASSEYARAYNEQFF.

This clonotype was seen only a few times. V gene TRBV19 combines with J gene TRBJ1-1, with TRBD1 matching over 7 bases. CDR3 length: 14 residues. Germline V gene lookup returns CDR1 LNHDA and CDR2 SQIVND (reference sequence). V shed 1 base, J shed 7 bases, and the junction held 6 bases outside the gene matches. The CDR3: CASSIAPGGSEAFF. CDR3 sequence (DNA): TGTGCCAGTAGTATAGCACCAGGGGGGAGTGAAGCTTTCTTT. Full variable domain (outside the CDR3, taken from reference TRBV19 and TRBJ1-1): DGGITQSPKYLFRKEGQNVTLSCEQNLNHDAMYWYRQDPGQGLRLIYYSQIVNDFQKGDIAEGYSVSREKKESFPLTVTSAQKNPTAFYLCASSIAPGGSEAFFGQGTRLTVV.

This clonotype was seen a few times. V usage is TRBV10-3 and J usage is TRBJ1-1; 7 bases are shared with TRBD1. The germline V gene has CDR1 ENHRY and CDR2 SYGVKD. The CDR3 consists of 15 residues. The V segment lost 4 bases and the J segment 1 base; nucleotides outside the gene matches: 6. The CDR3 sequence: CAISGRGPGNTEAFF. The CDR3 DNA reads as TGTGCCATCAGTGGAAGGGGGCCAGGGAACACTGAAGCTTTCTTT.

The CDR3, as DNA: TGTGCCAGCAGCTTGACGAGGGCCCCCGGGGAGCTGTTTTTT. It encodes CASSLTRAPGELFF. The genes are TRBV5-4 and TRBJ2-2, with a possible D match to TRBD2 (5 bases). V shed 1 base and J shed 6 bases, with 10 bases lying between them. The CDR3 extends over 14 amino acids. Germline loops: CDR1 SGHNT, CDR2 YYREEE (reference sequence).

The V call is TRBV4-2, the J call TRBJ2-1, with D perhaps TRBD2 (6 bases). Trimming cost V 0 bases and J 2 bases, with 14 bases left between them. This CDR3 has 17 residues. Germline V gene data show CDR1 as LGHNA and CDR2 as YNFKEQ. The CDR3 sequence: CASSQERLASAYNEQFF. CDR3 DNA: TGTGCCAGCAGCCAAGAGAGGTTGGCTAGCGCCTACAATGAGCAGTTCTTC.

The chain links TRBV11-2 to TRBJ2-5; 11 bases align to TRBD2. Germline values: CDR1 SGHAT, CDR2 FQNNGV. Unmatched junction bases numbered 13, after V lost 1 base and J lost 3 bases. The CDR3 has 19 residues. Here the CDR3 reads CASSLGFGIAGGVKETQYF. CDR3 coding DNA: TGTGCCAGCAGCTTAGGGTTTGGAATAGCGGGAGGGGTGAAAGAGACCCAGTACTTC.

This clonotype was counted at least ten times. V and J are TRBV29-1 and TRBJ1-4; D gene unclear. There are 11 residues in the CDR3. V shed 0 bases and J shed 8 bases, with 4 bases lying between them. Germline lookup yields CDR1 SQVTM and CDR2 ANQGSEA. The CDR3 protein is CSVEDLEKLFF. In DNA form, the CDR3 reads TGCAGCGTTGAAGATTTGGAAAAACTGTTTTTT.

This clonotype occurred a few times. The chain couples TRBV5-1 to TRBJ1-2, with TRBD1 matching over 8 bases. This CDR3 comprises 13 residues. Unmatched junction bases numbered 10, after V lost 4 bases and J lost 11 bases. Germline V gives CDR1 SGHRS, CDR2 YFSETQ. This chain's CDR3 is CASSPGTGPGYTF. The CDR3 DNA follows: TGCGCCAGCAGCCCCGGGACAGGCCCTGGGTACACCTTC.

This chain connects TRBV29-1 to TRBJ2-7, with a weak D call TRBD2 (6 bases). The germline V gene encodes CDR1 SQVTM and CDR2 ANQGSEA. V gave up 7 bases and J gave up 5 bases, with 21 bases separating them. The CDR3 runs 14 residues. CDR3 sequence: CSAGGGRGSNEQYF. The CDR3 DNA reads TGCAGCGCCGGGGGTGGTAGGGGTTCCAACGAGCAGTACTTC.